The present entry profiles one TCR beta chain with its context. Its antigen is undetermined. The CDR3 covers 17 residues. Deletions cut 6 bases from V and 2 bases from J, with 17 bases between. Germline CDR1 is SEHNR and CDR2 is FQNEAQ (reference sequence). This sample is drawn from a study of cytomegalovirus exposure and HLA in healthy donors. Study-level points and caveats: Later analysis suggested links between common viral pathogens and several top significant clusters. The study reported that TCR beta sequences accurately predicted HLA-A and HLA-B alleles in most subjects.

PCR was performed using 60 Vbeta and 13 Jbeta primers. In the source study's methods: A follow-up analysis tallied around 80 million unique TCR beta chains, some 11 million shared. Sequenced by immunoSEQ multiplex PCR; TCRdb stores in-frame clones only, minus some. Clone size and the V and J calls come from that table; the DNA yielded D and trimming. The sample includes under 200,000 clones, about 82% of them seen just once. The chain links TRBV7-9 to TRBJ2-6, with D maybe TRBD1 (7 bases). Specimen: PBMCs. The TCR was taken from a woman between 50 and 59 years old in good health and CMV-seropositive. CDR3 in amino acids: CASRTRGAEAGANVLTF. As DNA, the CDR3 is TGTGCCAGCAGGACCAGGGGGGCGGAGGCTGGGGCCAACGTCCTGACTTTC. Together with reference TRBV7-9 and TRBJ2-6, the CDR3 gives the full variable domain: DTGVSQNPRHKITKRGQNVTFRCDPISEHNRLYWYRQTLGQGPEFLTYFQNEAQLEKSRLLSDRFSAERPKGSFSTLEIQRTEQGDSAMYLCASRTRGAEAGANVLTFGAGSRLTVL.